What follows is one T cell receptor beta chain and its context. Its specificity is not known. This entry comes from a study of blood T cells in healthy people across ages. Broader study findings: More naive CD4+ cells and higher diversity marked long-lived donors relative to aged donors.

This CDR3 is built from 13 residues. The germline gives CDR1 SGHKS, CDR2 YYEKEE (reference sequence). Losses at the gene ends were 5 bases for V and 4 bases for J; bases not matched to a gene: 4. It was with a sample-barcoded 5' primer and a J-beta primer mix that a second PCR of roughly 7 to 12 cycles was run. Using its own MiXCR run on the 5' RACE reads, TCRdb lists one record per CDR3 protein. The sample contains 1.5 million to 2 million distinct CDR3 sequences, 30% to 40% of which appear only once. The clonotype comes from a human donor in good health. The chain employs TRBV5-5 and TRBJ1-1; TRBD1 aligns across 8 bases. Sequenced sample: blood. CDR3 loop: CASRGQVITEAFF. CDR3 nucleotide sequence: TGTGCCAGCAGGGGACAGGTAATCACTGAAGCTTTCTTT.